This T cell receptor (beta chain) was sequenced during a study of blood T cell repertoires in COVID-19. Study as a whole: T cells, B-cell-depleted T cells, or PBMCs supplied cDNA or gDNA.

The assay was immunoSEQ multiplex PCR, and TCRdb's table has in-frame clones only and misses some. Among approximately 200,000 clones, about 87% were seen once, and the ten largest hold 5.5% to 7.5%. This clone was found a few times. Sequenced material: peripheral blood. The receptor was derived from a man between 60 and 75 years old who had recovered from COVID-19.

CDR3: CASSPPRGVAEAFF. CDR3 nucleotide sequence: TGTGCCAGCAGCCCCCCCCGAGGAGTGGCTGAAGCTTTCTTT. The rearrangement uses TRBV28 and TRBJ1-1; D ambiguous. The ends were cut back, 6 bases at V and 6 bases at J, with 17 bases in the middle. Per the germline V gene, CDR1 is MDHEN and CDR2 is SYDVKM. This CDR3 region has 14 residues.